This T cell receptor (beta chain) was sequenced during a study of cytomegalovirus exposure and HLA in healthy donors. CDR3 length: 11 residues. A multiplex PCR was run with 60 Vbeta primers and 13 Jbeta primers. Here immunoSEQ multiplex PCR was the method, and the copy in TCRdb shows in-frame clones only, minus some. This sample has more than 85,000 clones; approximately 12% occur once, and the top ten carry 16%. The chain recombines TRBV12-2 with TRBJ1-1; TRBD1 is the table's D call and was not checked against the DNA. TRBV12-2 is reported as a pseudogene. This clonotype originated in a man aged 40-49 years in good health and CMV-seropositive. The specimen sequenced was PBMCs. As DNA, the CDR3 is TGTGCAAGTCGCTTAGAAGGGGTAGCTTTCTTT. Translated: CASRLEGVAFF.